The 32 T cell receptor beta chains reported below all come from one sample, sequenced in a study of T-cell reconstitution after alpha-beta-depleted transplantation in children. Library preparation (for TCRbeta) was performed with unique molecular identifiers. TCRdb called the PCR reads again in MiXCR, with one record for every CDR3 protein. The repertoire holds 440,000 or so distinct CDR3 sequences, with roughly a tenth as singletons. Sequencing used PBMCs from the stem cell graft donor, obtained from the stem cell graft. Receptor source: a human donor who donated a stem cell graft to a child with acute myeloid leukemia.

Ten or more counts support this clonotype. This chain uses TRBV12-3 or TRBV12-4 with TRBJ2-7; D remains unclear. Trimming took off 2 bases at V and 1 base at J, with 6 bases between the two ends. The CDR3 spans 13 residues. The CDR3, as DNA: TGTGCCAGCAGTTTATGGCAGTCCTACGAGCAGTACTTC. Residues: CASSLWQSYEQYF.

This clonotype showed up just a few times. This chain connects TRBV6-5 to TRBJ2-1; 9 bases align to TRBD2. CDR1 is MNHEY, CDR2 SVGAGI, per germline. V lost 8 bases and J lost 6; bases outside the gene matches: 17. The CDR3 runs 17 residues. In DNA, the CDR3 is TGTGCCAGCGCCAGCCTAAGACTAGCGGTGGATAGCAATGAGCAGTTCTTC. Its protein product is CASASLRLAVDSNEQFF.

The chain combines TRBV20-1 with TRBJ1-2; the match to TRBD1 covers 9 bases. The CDR3 covers 13 residues. V was clipped by 0 bases and J by 7 bases; unmatched bases: 3. Per the germline V gene, CDR1 is DFQATT and CDR2 is SNEGSKA (reference sequence). The CDR3 region is CSARETGGGGYTF. Here the CDR3 DNA reads TGCAGTGCTAGAGAGACAGGGGGAGGTGGCTACACCTTC.

The V call is TRBV7-2, the J call TRBJ2-7; no clear D gene. The germline V gene has CDR1 SGHTA and CDR2 FQGNSA. Trimming removed 2 bases from V and 2 bases from J, with 10 bases in between. This CDR3 has 14 amino acids. The chain's CDR3 is CASSLYEPPYEQYF. The CDR3 region has the DNA TGTGCCAGCAGCTTATACGAGCCCCCCTACGAGCAGTACTTC.

This clonotype came up many times. The chain recombines TRBV5-1 with TRBJ2-7; 7 positions agree with TRBD1. This CDR3 comprises 16 residues. V lost 4 bases to trimming and J lost 2 bases; unmatched junction nucleotides: 12. The V gene's germline CDR1 is SGHRS and CDR2 YFSETQ. For the CDR3, the DNA is TGCGCCAGCAGCCCGGCCGCAGACAGGGTAGCCTACGAGCAGTACTTC. The encoded protein is CASSPAADRVAYEQYF.

J is TRBJ2-3 and V is TRBV7-8, with 7 bases identical to TRBD2. Per germline, CDR1 SGHVS and CDR2 FQNEAQ. The CDR3 covers 18 residues. The J segment lost 6 bases and the V segment lost 2 bases, leaving 17 bases of the junction unmatched. DNA for the CDR3: TGTGCCAGCAGCTTAAGCCGTGGTTCGGGAGGTGGGGAGGATACGCAGTATTTT. The encoded protein is CASSLSRGSGGGEDTQYF. Together with reference TRBV7-8 and TRBJ2-3, the CDR3 gives the full variable domain: GAGVSQSPRYKVAKRGQDVALRCDPISGHVSLFWYQQALGQGPEFLTYFQNEAQLDKSGLPSDRFFAERPEGSVSTLKIQRTQQEDSAVYLCASSLSRGSGGGEDTQYFGPGTRLTVL.

This clonotype occurred many times. This chain uses TRBV5-5 with TRBJ1-6; 10 bases match TRBD1. V dropped 3 bases and J dropped 6; count of bases not matched to a gene: 3. The germline gives CDR1 SGHKS, CDR2 YYEKEE (reference sequence). The CDR3 spans 15 residues. In DNA form, the CDR3 reads TGTGCCAGCAGCTCGGGGACAGGGGCTAATTCACCCCTCCACTTT. The encoded protein is CASSSGTGANSPLHF.

The J gene is TRBJ2-1, the V gene TRBV4-3, with D unclear. V shed 0 bases and J shed 7 bases, with 10 bases lying between them. This CDR3 has 14 amino acids. The germline CDR1 and CDR2 sequences are LGHNA and YSLEER. Here the CDR3 DNA reads TGCGCCAGCAGCCAAGATTTTCAGAAGAATGAGCAGTTCTTC. Translated: CASSQDFQKNEQFF.

The chain links TRBV29-1 to TRBJ2-1; 8 positions match TRBD2. Trimming removed 2 bases from V and 0 bases from J; junction bases left unmatched: 0. The V gene's germline CDR1 is SQVTM and CDR2 ANQGSEA. The CDR3 length is 14 residues. The CDR3 DNA reads TGCAGCGTTGAACTAGCGGGCTCCTACAATGAGCAGTTCTTC. This sequence encodes CSVELAGSYNEQFF.

The sample holds a few counts of this clonotype. V gene TRBV6-5 combines with J gene TRBJ1-2; 8 nucleotides align to TRBD1. Looked up from germline, CDR1 is MNHEY and CDR2 is SVGAGI. The CDR3 loop spans 15 amino acids. V was clipped by 4 bases and J by 4 bases; unmatched bases: 8. The CDR3 sequence is CASSLNTGTGYGYTF. The CDR3 DNA is TGTGCCAGCAGTTTAAATACCGGGACAGGCTATGGCTACACCTTC.

This clonotype has only a few counts. The CDR3 bases are TGCAGTGCTAGAGATCGCTACAAAGGACAGGGGGTACTCCGTGAGCAGTTCTTC. It translates to CSARDRYKGQGVLREQFF. This sequence joins TRBV20-1 and TRBJ2-1; 10 nucleotides match TRBD1. The CDR3 contains 18 residues. The germline CDR1 and CDR2 sequences are DFQATT and SNEGSKA (reference sequence). V dropped 0 bases and J dropped 9; count of bases not matched to a gene: 17.

This clonotype has only a few counts. The V call is TRBV5-5, the J call TRBJ2-1, with no clear D. Deletions cut 4 bases from V and 9 bases from J, with 14 bases between. There are 13 residues in the CDR3. Germline CDR1 and CDR2: SGHKS and YYEKEE (reference sequence). The CDR3 DNA sequence: TGTGCCAGCAGCCAACACGACACGACTGAGCAGTTCTTC. It yields the protein CASSQHDTTEQFF.

This chain links TRBV5-1 with TRBJ2-6; D possibly uses TRBD1 or TRBD2 (6 bases each). The CDR3 length is 18 residues. V lost 4 bases, J lost 3 bases, and 20 bases lay in between. Per the germline V gene, CDR1 is SGHRS and CDR2 is YFSETQ. CDR3 sequence (DNA): TGCGCCAGCAGCCCCAACTTGGGGGGCCAGAGTGGGGCCAACGTCCTGACTTTC. This codes for CASSPNLGGQSGANVLTF.

The genes are TRBV20-1 and TRBJ2-7; D not resolved. CDR1 and CDR2 (germline): DFQATT, SNEGSKA (reference sequence). Trimming took off 3 bases at V and 0 bases at J, with 6 bases between the two ends. This CDR3 has 12 residues. The CDR3 DNA follows: TGCAGTGCTAGCCCGAGCTCCTACGAGCAGTACTTC. This sequence encodes CSASPSSYEQYF.

This clonotype was observed a few times. This chain joins TRBV12-3 or TRBV12-4 and TRBJ2-2; 7 bases align to TRBD2. Trimming at V came to 4 bases and at J to 4 bases, leaving 6 bases not matched to a gene. This CDR3 is 15 amino acids long. CDR3 sequence reads: CASSYRGSLTGELFF. The CDR3 nucleotides read TGTGCCAGCAGTTACCGCGGGAGTCTCACCGGGGAGCTGTTTTTT.

A remark on this clonotype: Just one base apart from a much larger clone, this may be a read error. The gene calls are TRBV7-2 and TRBJ2-1; the match to TRBD1 covers 8 bases. The germline CDR1 and CDR2 sequences are SGHTA and FQGNSA. The CDR3 spans 15 residues. The CDR3 reads CASSARQGSYTEQFF. The DNA of the CDR3 is TGTGCCAGCAGCGCCCGACAGGGGTCGTACACTGAGCAGTTCTTC.

The sample holds a few counts of this clonotype. This CDR3 reads CASSVVNHGGAVYNEQFF. The CDR3 DNA is TGTGCCAGCAGCGTAGTGAATCACGGGGGGGCCGTCTACAATGAGCAGTTCTTC. This chain connects TRBV9 to TRBJ2-1, with TRBD2 matching over 8 bases. CDR1 SGDLS and CDR2 YYNGEE come from the germline V gene. The ends lost 0 bases at V and 3 bases at J; junction bases unmatched: 11. The CDR3 totals 18 residues.

The V call is TRBV3-1, the J call TRBJ2-1; 11 nucleotides match TRBD2. This CDR3 is 15 amino acids long. The germline gives CDR1 LGHDT, CDR2 YNNKEL (reference sequence). V lost 5 bases, J lost 3 bases, and 3 bases stayed unmatched. The CDR3 is CASSSTSGVYNEQFF. CDR3 DNA sequence: TGTGCCAGCAGCTCGACTAGCGGGGTCTACAATGAGCAGTTCTTC.

A few counts support this clonotype. V gene TRBV15 combines with J gene TRBJ1-1; D is perhaps TRBD1 (6 bases). This CDR3 is built from 15 residues. The germline V gene encodes CDR1 LNHNV and CDR2 YYDKDF (reference sequence). V dropped 3 bases and J dropped 0 bases, with 11 bases sitting between them. The CDR3 DNA reads TGTGCCACCAGCAGGAAGACAGGACTGAACACTGAAGCTTTCTTT. Residues: CATSRKTGLNTEAFF.

This clonotype was counted only a few times. The chain recombines TRBV20-1 with TRBJ1-1; TRBD1 matches 9 bases. The CDR3 is made up of 15 amino acids. V dropped 2 bases and J dropped 7; count of bases not matched to a gene: 11. Germline V CDR1 and CDR2: DFQATT, SNEGSKA (reference sequence). The CDR3 DNA follows: TGCAGTGCTAGAAGGGCCGGACAGGGGTTTAGTGAAGCTTTCTTT. Translated: CSARRAGQGFSEAFF.

This clonotype was found a few times. The chain employs TRBV24-1 and TRBJ2-1; maybe TRBD1 (5 bases). Germline CDR1 KGHDR, CDR2 SFDVKD. CDR3 length: 14 amino acids. The V end was cut by 4 bases, the J end by 7 bases, with 13 bases between. In DNA form, the CDR3 reads TGTGCCACCAGTGAGGGGCCCTCTGGTAATGAGCAGTTCTTC. It is translated as CATSEGPSGNEQFF.

The V and J genes are TRBV5-1 and TRBJ1-1; TRBD1 aligns across 10 bases. Looked up from germline, CDR1 is SGHRS and CDR2 is YFSETQ. The V and J ends lost 3 bases and 7 bases, in that order; junction bases with no gene match: 6. The CDR3 spans 14 residues. CDR3 nucleotides: TGCGCCAGCAGCTCCCTTCGGACAGGGGGTGAAGCTTTCTTT. It is translated as CASSSLRTGGEAFF.

This clonotype was observed a handful of times. V is TRBV7-9 and J is TRBJ2-3; 10 bases are shared with TRBD1. This CDR3 region has 15 residues. Germline values: CDR1 SEHNR, CDR2 FQNEAQ (reference sequence). The V and J ends lost 5 bases and 5 bases, in that order; junction bases with no gene match: 7. The CDR3 coding sequence is TGTGCCAGCAGCCATAGACAGGGGGCAGGAGATACGCAGTATTTT. Its translation is CASSHRQGAGDTQYF.

The table lists this clonotype with a few counts. The J gene is TRBJ1-1, the V gene TRBV5-1; no clear D gene. V was cut by 4 bases and J by 0 bases, with 10 bases left in between. CDR1 and CDR2 (germline): SGHRS, YFSETQ. This CDR3 is 14 amino acids long. This CDR3 is CASSQETMNTEAFF. CDR3 coding DNA: TGCGCCAGCAGCCAGGAGACCATGAACACTGAAGCTTTCTTT.

The chain has TRBV12-3 or TRBV12-4 and TRBJ2-2, with D perhaps TRBD2 (6 bases). Trimming took off 5 bases at V and 4 bases at J, with 14 bases between the two ends. This CDR3 comprises 15 residues. CDR3 DNA sequence: TGTGCCAGCAGTCCGGACGGGGGAATCACCGGGGAGCTGTTTTTT. It is translated as CASSPDGGITGELFF.

This clonotype was detected only a few times. This rearrangement joins TRBV7-9 to TRBJ2-1; D ambiguous. The CDR3 sequence is 17 residues long. CDR1 is SEHNR, CDR2 FQNEAQ, per germline (reference sequence). Trimming pared 4 bases from V and 1 base from J, leaving 17 bases between. CDR3 in amino acids: CASSYHRQVSSYNEQFF. In DNA, the CDR3 is TGTGCCAGCAGCTACCATCGACAAGTTAGTTCCTACAATGAGCAGTTCTTC.

J is TRBJ1-2 and V is TRBV27; 8 nucleotides match TRBD1. The germline gives CDR1 MNHEY, CDR2 SMNVEV (reference sequence). Trimming cost V 4 bases and J 2 bases; bases outside gene matches: 6. This CDR3 is 15 amino acids long. CDR3 in amino acids: CASSWTGIKNYGYTF. In DNA, the CDR3 is TGTGCCAGCAGTTGGACAGGGATTAAAAACTATGGCTACACCTTC.

The V and J genes are TRBV5-6 and TRBJ2-3; D might be TRBD1 or TRBD2, each matching 6 bases. V lost 0 bases, J lost 3 bases, and 17 bases lay in between. This CDR3 has 17 residues. Looked up from germline, CDR1 is SGHDT and CDR2 is YYEEEE. In DNA form, the CDR3 reads TGTGCCAGCAGCTTGGAGGGGGGAACCCCGGTGACAGATACGCAGTATTTT. Residues: CASSLEGGTPVTDTQYF. The whole variable domain, filled in from reference TRBV5-6 and TRBJ2-3, reads DAGVTQSPTHLIKTRGQQVTLRCSPKSGHDTVSWYQQALGQGPQFIFQYYEEEERQRGNFPDRFSGHQFPNYSSELNVNALLLGDSALYLCASSLEGGTPVTDTQYFGPGTRLTVL.

This chain connects TRBV20-1 to TRBJ2-3; D is uncertain. Trimming left V 6 bases short and J 2 bases short, with 6 bases between. The CDR3 is 11 amino acids. CDR1 is DFQATT and CDR2 is SNEGSKA in the germline V gene (reference sequence). Written as DNA, the CDR3 is TGCAGTGCGGGTATCACAGATACGCAGTATTTT. Translating gives CSAGITDTQYF.

This clonotype was picked up many times. The V call is TRBV6-2 or TRBV6-3, the J call TRBJ2-1, with TRBD2 identical over 12 bases. CDR1 and CDR2 (germline): MNHEY, SVGEGT. Trimming cost V 6 bases and J 13 bases; bases outside gene matches: 4. The CDR3 loop spans 12 amino acids. CDR3 DNA sequence: TGTGCCAGCAGGGCTAGCGGGAGGGTCCAGTTCTTC. Translated, it gives CASRASGRVQFF.

This clonotype was found many times. The CDR3 DNA is TGTGCCAGCAGTCCGCGGGTTGGGGATTATGAAAAACTGTTTTTT. Its protein product is CASSPRVGDYEKLFF. The chain is built from TRBV6-5 and TRBJ1-4; no definite D call. The V gene's germline CDR1 is MNHEY and CDR2 SVGAGI. The CDR3 runs to 15 residues. Trimming cost V 5 bases and J 6 bases, with 16 bases left between them.

There are a few counts of this clonotype. The chain joins TRBV7-2 to TRBJ2-7; possible D gene TRBD2, 5 bases. Trimming removed 0 bases from V and 6 bases from J, with 12 bases in between. The CDR3 spans 14 residues. Germline values: CDR1 SGHTA, CDR2 FQGNSA. The CDR3 DNA sequence: TGTGCCAGCAGCTTAGCCCCTAGCTCGGGCGAGCAGTACTTC. Translating it yields CASSLAPSSGEQYF.